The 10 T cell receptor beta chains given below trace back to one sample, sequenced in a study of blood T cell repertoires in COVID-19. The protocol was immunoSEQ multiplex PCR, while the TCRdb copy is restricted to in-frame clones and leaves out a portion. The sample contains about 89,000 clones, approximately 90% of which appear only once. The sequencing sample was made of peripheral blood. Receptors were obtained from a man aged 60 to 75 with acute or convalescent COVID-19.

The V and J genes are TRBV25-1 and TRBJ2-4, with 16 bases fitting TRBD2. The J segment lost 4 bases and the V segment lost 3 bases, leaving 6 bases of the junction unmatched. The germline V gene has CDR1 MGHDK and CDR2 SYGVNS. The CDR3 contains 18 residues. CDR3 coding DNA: TGTGCCAGCAGTGACCAGGGACTAGCGGGAGGGGGAAAAAACATTCAGTACTTC. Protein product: CASSDQGLAGGGKNIQYF.

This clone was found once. The CDR3 here is CASSLDQGSNEQFF. CDR3 DNA: TGCGCCAGCAGCTTGGATCAGGGAAGCAATGAGCAGTTCTTC. V and J are TRBV5-1 and TRBJ2-1; D possibly corresponds to TRBD1 (5 bases). V lost 0 bases to trimming and J lost 6 bases, with 10 bases between them. CDR1 and CDR2 from the germline V gene are SGHRS and YFSETQ. The CDR3 runs to 14 residues. Using reference TRBV5-1 and TRBJ2-1 for the parts outside the CDR3, the full variable domain is KAGVTQTPRYLIKTRGQQVTLSCSPISGHRSVSWYQQTPGQGLQFLFEYFSETQRNKGNFPGRFSGRQFSNSRSEMNVSTLELGDSALYLCASSLDQGSNEQFFGPGTRLTVL.

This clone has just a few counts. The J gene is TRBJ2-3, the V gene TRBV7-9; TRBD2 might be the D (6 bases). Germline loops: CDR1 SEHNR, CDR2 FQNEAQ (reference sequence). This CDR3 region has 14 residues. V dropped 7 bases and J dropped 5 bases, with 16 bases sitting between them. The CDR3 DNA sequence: TGTGCCAGCAAGGATCTGGGGCGGGGAGATACGCAGTATTTT. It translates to CASKDLGRGDTQYF.

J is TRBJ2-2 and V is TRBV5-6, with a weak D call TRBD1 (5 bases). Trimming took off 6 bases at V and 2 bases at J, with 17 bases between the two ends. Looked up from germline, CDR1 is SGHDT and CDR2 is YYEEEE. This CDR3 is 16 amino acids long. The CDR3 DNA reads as TGTGCCAGCACCACTCCACTGGGGCTTAACACCGGGGAGCTGTTTTTT. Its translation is CASTTPLGLNTGELFF.

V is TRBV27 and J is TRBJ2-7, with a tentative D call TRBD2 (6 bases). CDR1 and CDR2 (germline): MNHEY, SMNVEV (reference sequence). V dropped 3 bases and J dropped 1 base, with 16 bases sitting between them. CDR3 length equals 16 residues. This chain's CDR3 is CASSFAASAPSYEQYF. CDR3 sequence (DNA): TGTGCCAGCAGTTTTGCGGCTAGCGCCCCATCCTACGAGCAGTACTTC.

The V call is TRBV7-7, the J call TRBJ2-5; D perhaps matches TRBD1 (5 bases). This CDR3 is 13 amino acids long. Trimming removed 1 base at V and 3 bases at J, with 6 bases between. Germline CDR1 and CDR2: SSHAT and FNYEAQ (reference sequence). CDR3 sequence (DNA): TGTGCCAGCAGCTTAGTCAGGGAAGAGACCCAGTACTTC. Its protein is CASSLVREETQYF. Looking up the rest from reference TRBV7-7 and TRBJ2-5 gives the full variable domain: GAGVSQSPRYKVTKRGQDVTLRCDPISSHATLYWYQQALGQGPEFLTYFNYEAQPDKSGLPSDRFSAERPEGSISTLTIQRTEQRDSAMYRCASSLVREETQYFGPGTRLLVL.

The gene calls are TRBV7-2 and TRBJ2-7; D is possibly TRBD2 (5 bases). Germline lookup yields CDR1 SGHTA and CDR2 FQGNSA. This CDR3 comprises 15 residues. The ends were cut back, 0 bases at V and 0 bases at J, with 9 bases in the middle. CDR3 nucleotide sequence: TGTGCCAGCAGCTTAGCGCTCGAGGGCTCCTACGAGCAGTACTTC. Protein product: CASSLALEGSYEQYF.

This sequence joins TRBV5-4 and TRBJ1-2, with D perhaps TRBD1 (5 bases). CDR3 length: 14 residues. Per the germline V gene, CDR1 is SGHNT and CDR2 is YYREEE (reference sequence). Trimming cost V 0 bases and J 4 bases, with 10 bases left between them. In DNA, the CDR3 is TGTGCCAGCAGCTTGGCTTGGGGGGGCTATGGCTACACCTTC. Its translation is CASSLAWGGYGYTF. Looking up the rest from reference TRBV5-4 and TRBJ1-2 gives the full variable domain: ETGVTQSPTHLIKTRGQQVTLRCSSQSGHNTVSWYQQALGQGPQFIFQYYREEENGRGNFPPRFSGLQFPNYSSELNVNALELDDSALYLCASSLAWGGYGYTFGSGTRLTVV.

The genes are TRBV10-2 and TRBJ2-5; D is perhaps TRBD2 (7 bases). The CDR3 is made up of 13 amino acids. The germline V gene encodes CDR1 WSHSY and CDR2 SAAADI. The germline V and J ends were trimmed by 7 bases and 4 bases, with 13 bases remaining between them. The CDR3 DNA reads TGCGCCAGCAAACGGGGGGCCCGAGAGACCCAGTACTTC. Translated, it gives CASKRGARETQYF.

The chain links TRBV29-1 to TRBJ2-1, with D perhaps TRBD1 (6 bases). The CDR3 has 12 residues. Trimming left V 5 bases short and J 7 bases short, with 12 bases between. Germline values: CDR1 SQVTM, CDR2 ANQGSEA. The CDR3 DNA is TGCAGCGTTAGTAACAGGGAGAATGAGCAGTTCTTC. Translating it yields CSVSNRENEQFF.